This section outlines one T cell receptor (beta chain) sequence together with its context. The antigen is not known. This CDR3 has 13 residues. Germline CDR1 and CDR2: MNHNS and SASEGT. The V and J ends lost 8 bases and 5 bases respectively, with 15 bases between them. Cell sorting via CD45RO/CCR7/CD25/CD127/CD95/CD27 was performed to obtain CD4+ naive, central memory, regulatory and stem cell-like memory cells. The data derive from a study of beta chain features in type 1 diabetes. The study reverse transcribed the entire isolated RNA, so it sequenced expressed TCRB transcripts. Clones were sequenced by immunoSEQ multiplex PCR, and TCRdb holds only the in-frame ones, with some missing. The sample yields 330,000 or so clones, 11% to 15% seen once. Whole-study findings and limits: TCRB CDR3s from Type 1 diabetes patients were moderately but significantly shorter in all four CD4+ subsets. Junctions at VDJ sites from type 1 diabetes patients had fewer insertions and more deletions.

Sequenced material: central memory CD4+ T cells from blood. The receptor comes from a man under 40 in good health. This rearrangement joins TRBV6-1 to TRBJ2-5; D perhaps matches TRBD2 (6 bases). This chain's CDR3 is CASSAPGVETQYF. The CDR3, as DNA: TGTGCCAGCTCCGCCCCGGGGGTGGAGACCCAGTACTTC.